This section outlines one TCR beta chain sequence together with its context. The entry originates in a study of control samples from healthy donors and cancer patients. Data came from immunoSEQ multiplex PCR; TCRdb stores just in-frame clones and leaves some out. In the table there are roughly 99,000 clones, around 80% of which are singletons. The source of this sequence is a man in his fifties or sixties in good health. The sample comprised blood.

CDR3 in amino acids: CASKLAANYGYTF. CDR3 nucleotides: TGTGCCAGCAAATTGGCAGCTAACTATGGCTACACCTTC. The V call is TRBV2, the J call TRBJ1-2; D gene unclear. There are 13 residues in the CDR3. The germline gives CDR1 SNHLY, CDR2 FYNNEI. V dropped 7 bases and J dropped 0 bases, with 9 bases sitting between them.